This T cell receptor (beta chain) was found in a study of CD4 T cells in relation to SARS-CoV-2 and coronaviruses. With respect to this clone: The antigen is unknown.

Clones were sequenced by immunoSEQ multiplex PCR, and TCRdb holds only the in-frame ones, with some missing. The table includes under 20,000 clones, over 65% detected once. The CDR3 length is 14 residues. V dropped 4 bases and J dropped 7; count of bases not matched to a gene: 9. CDR1 SGHTA and CDR2 FQGNSA come from the germline V gene. Before the COVID-19 pandemic, during about 2011-2019, CD4+ T cells were taken from unexposed donors. The cells were cultured for approximately ten days before CD4+ T cells were isolated. As cell numbers allowed, unexposed-donor CD4+ T cells faced SARS-CoV-2 S/N and four cold-coronavirus spikes. Findings and caveats of the study: In roughly 61% of donors, memory CD4+ clonotypes crossrecognized SARS-CoV-2 and at least one common cold coronavirus spike.

Sequencing was carried out using CD4+ T cells from PBMCs, cultured in vitro. The rearrangement uses TRBV7-2 and TRBJ1-2; 7 bases fit TRBD1. The sequence came from a human donor in good health. The CDR3 DNA follows: TGTGCCAGCAGCTCTCAGGGGGGAGGTCTTGGCTACACCTTC. It specifies CASSSQGGGLGYTF.